Below, 18 T cell receptor beta chains from the same sample are listed, as sequenced in a study of CD8 T cells in Susac syndrome. Random hexamers were used to reverse transcribe an amount of roughly 0.5 to 1 ug RNA. TCRdb fed the immunoSEQ multiplex PCR reads into MiXCR, producing one record per CDR3 protein. The data show about 150,000 distinct CDR3 sequences, around 95% seen once. Sequenced sample: CD8+ T cells from PBMCs. The receptors derive from a human donor with multiple sclerosis.

V gene TRBV29-1 combines with J gene TRBJ1-2; the D gene is possibly TRBD1 (6 bases). The germline V and J ends were trimmed by 3 bases and 5 bases, with 16 bases remaining between them. The CDR3 is 14 amino acids. The germline V gene encodes CDR1 SQVTM and CDR2 ANQGSEA. The CDR3 DNA is TGCAGCGTTGAGCGTCAGGGACAAGGGTATGGCTACACCTTC. Translated: CSVERQGQGYGYTF.

CDR3 nucleotides: TGTGCCAGCAGTTTGAAGGCGGGGGATGGGAATGAGCAGTTCTTC. This encodes CASSLKAGDGNEQFF. This rearrangement joins TRBV12-3 or TRBV12-4 to TRBJ2-1, with TRBD2 matching over 7 bases. The ends lost 3 bases at V and 7 bases at J; junction bases unmatched: 9. CDR3 length: 15 residues.

The CDR3 bases are TGTGCCAGCAGCCAAGATTCGGGGGGCGAGCAGTACGTC. Protein product: CASSQDSGGEQYV. The chain carries TRBV3-1 and TRBJ2-7; TRBD2 matches 7 bases. Germline V gene data show CDR1 as LGHDT and CDR2 as YNNKEL (reference sequence). The junction had 2 bases not matched to a gene; V was cut back by 0 bases and J by 6 bases. The CDR3 is made up of 13 amino acids.

The genes are TRBV4-1 and TRBJ2-7, with D tentatively TRBD1 (6 bases). The CDR3 is 13 residues long. The germline V and J ends were trimmed by 1 base and 2 bases, with 6 bases remaining between them. Germline assignment: CDR1 MGHRA and CDR2 YSYEKL. CDR3 loop: CASSQGQAYEQYV. In DNA form, the CDR3 reads TGCGCCAGCAGCCAAGGACAGGCCTACGAGCAGTACGTC.

The gene calls are TRBV5-6 and TRBJ2-5; TRBD2 might be the D (6 bases). The CDR3 spans 13 residues. The ends were cut back, 2 bases at V and 2 bases at J, with 7 bases in the middle. Germline V lookup: CDR1 SGHDT, CDR2 YYEEEE. The CDR3 is CASSFGTQETQYF. For the CDR3, the DNA is TGTGCCAGCAGCTTCGGGACTCAAGAGACCCAGTACTTC.

The chain is built from TRBV13 and TRBJ2-7, with D perhaps matching TRBD2 (5 bases). CDR1 is PRHDT and CDR2 is FYEKMQ in the germline V gene (reference sequence). This CDR3 has 15 amino acids. The germline V and J ends were trimmed by 6 bases and 1 base, with 16 bases remaining between them. The CDR3 nucleotides are TGTGCCAGCAGTCACCGGGAAGAAAGGTCCTACGAGCAGTACTTC. Translation: CASSHREERSYEQYF.

This clonotype was detected only once. V gene TRBV6-5 combines with J gene TRBJ1-2; TRBD1 aligns across 10 bases. This CDR3 has 15 amino acids. Germline CDR1 reads MNHEY; CDR2 reads SVGAGI. The V segment lost 2 bases and the J segment 5 bases; nucleotides outside the gene matches: 5. CDR3 loop: CASSYPGTGVYGYTF. The CDR3 DNA reads as TGTGCCAGCAGTTACCCCGGGACAGGGGTATATGGCTACACCTTC.

The table lists this clonotype with a few counts. The chain uses TRBV11-2 and TRBJ2-7; 7 bases align to TRBD1. Trimming took 5 bases from V and 3 from J; bases not matched to a gene: 4. This CDR3 comprises 13 residues. Germline-derived CDR1 and CDR2 are SGHAT and FQNNGV. The CDR3 region is CASSPRQGYEQYF. CDR3 DNA: TGTGCCAGCAGCCCCCGACAGGGCTACGAGCAGTACTTC. The full variable domain, with the rest looked up from reference TRBV11-2 and TRBJ2-7, is EAGVAQSPRYKIIEKRQSVAFWCNPISGHATLYWYQQILGQGPKLLIQFQNNGVVDDSQLPKDRFSAERLKGVDSTLKIQPAKLEDSAVYLCASSPRQGYEQYFGPGTRLTVT.

The CDR3 DNA sequence: TGTGCCAGCAGCCTGCGGTCGGGGAATGAGCAGTTCTTC. The encoded protein is CASSLRSGNEQFF. The chain couples TRBV9 to TRBJ2-1; D is possibly TRBD2 (5 bases). This CDR3 has 13 residues. In germline, CDR1 is SGDLS, CDR2 YYNGEE. V lost 4 bases, J lost 7 bases, and 12 bases lay in between.

The chain combines TRBV20-1 with TRBJ1-2; 7 bases are shared with TRBD1. Germline CDR1 is DFQATT and CDR2 is SNEGSKA (reference sequence). The ends lost 0 bases at V and 5 bases at J; junction bases unmatched: 12. The CDR3 extends over 16 amino acids. CDR3 amino acids: CSARDPRDSKGYGYTF. CDR3 in DNA: TGCAGTGCTAGAGATCCGCGGGACAGTAAAGGTTATGGCTACACCTTC.

This rearrangement joins TRBV7-9 to TRBJ1-6; the D is unclear. V shed 1 base and J shed 0 bases, with 10 bases lying between them. CDR3 size: 17 residues. The germline gives CDR1 SEHNR, CDR2 FQNEAQ (reference sequence). This CDR3 reads CASSLELRTSYNSPLHF. The CDR3 DNA reads TGTGCCAGCAGCTTAGAGCTCCGGACCTCCTATAATTCACCCCTCCACTTT.

The CDR3 sequence is CASSVDSENSPLHF. CDR3 DNA: TGTGCCAGCAGCGTAGACAGTGAAAATTCACCCCTCCACTTT. The rearrangement links TRBV9 to TRBJ1-6; D gene unclear. This CDR3 comprises 14 residues. The V gene lost 0 bases and the J gene lost 7 bases, with 8 bases spanning the gap. Germline loops: CDR1 SGDLS, CDR2 YYNGEE.

The chain carries TRBV29-1 and TRBJ1-4; D gene ambiguous. V lost 0 bases, J lost 5 bases, and 13 bases lay in between. The germline CDR1 and CDR2 sequences are SQVTM and ANQGSEA. CDR3 length equals 15 residues. The CDR3 spells CSVEDFGEKNEKLFF. In DNA form, the CDR3 reads TGCAGCGTTGAAGATTTTGGGGAGAAGAATGAAAAACTGTTTTTT.

Regarding this clonotype: As the CDR3 is not closed by the conserved phenylalanine or tryptophan, this likely results from a read error. The DNA is left out, because the CDR3 cannot be placed on it with certainty; the CDR3 is given as TCRdb lists it. The rearrangement links TRBV13 to TRBJ2-1; the listed D gene, TRBD1, was not tested against the DNA. The CDR3 totals 14 residues, both ends included. Germline V gives CDR1 PRHDT, CDR2 FYEKMQ (reference sequence). The CDR3 spells CASSLGQGNPFIHL.

The chain joins TRBV3-1 to TRBJ2-3; D is unresolved. Germline V gene lookup returns CDR1 LGHDT and CDR2 YNNKEL (reference sequence). There are 13 residues in the CDR3. The V end lost 4 bases, the J end lost 3 bases, and 8 bases lay between the germline ends. The chain's CDR3 is CASSRSVTDTQYF. The CDR3, as DNA: TGTGCCAGCAGCCGGAGCGTTACAGATACGCAGTATTTT.

The V gene is TRBV7-9, the J gene TRBJ2-6, with no clear D. V lost 8 bases, J lost 4 bases, and 6 bases lay in between. The length of the CDR3 is 12 residues. Germline V gives CDR1 SEHNR, CDR2 FQNEAQ (reference sequence). CDR3 protein: CASASGANVLTF. The CDR3 DNA reads TGTGCCAGCGCATCAGGGGCCAACGTCCTGACTTTC.

The J gene is TRBJ2-5, the V gene TRBV20-1; D gene ambiguous. CDR3 length: 13 amino acids. Germline-derived CDR1 and CDR2 are DFQATT and SNEGSKA (reference sequence). With 0 bases removed from V and 5 bases from J, the gap between germline ends came to 10 bases. The CDR3, as DNA: TGCAGTGCTAGAGATAGCTTCGGGGAGACCCAGTACTTC. Amino acid sequence: CSARDSFGETQYF.

The chain uses TRBV30 and TRBJ1-2, with TRBD1 matching 8 bases. Germline V gene data show CDR1 as GTSNPN and CDR2 as SVGIG (reference sequence). Germline trimming cut 2 bases from V and 4 bases from J; bases unmatched to any gene: 3. The CDR3 loop spans 13 amino acids. The CDR3 bases are TGTGCCTGGAGTTTAGGACAGGGCTATGGCTACACCTTC. Amino acid sequence: CAWSLGQGYGYTF.